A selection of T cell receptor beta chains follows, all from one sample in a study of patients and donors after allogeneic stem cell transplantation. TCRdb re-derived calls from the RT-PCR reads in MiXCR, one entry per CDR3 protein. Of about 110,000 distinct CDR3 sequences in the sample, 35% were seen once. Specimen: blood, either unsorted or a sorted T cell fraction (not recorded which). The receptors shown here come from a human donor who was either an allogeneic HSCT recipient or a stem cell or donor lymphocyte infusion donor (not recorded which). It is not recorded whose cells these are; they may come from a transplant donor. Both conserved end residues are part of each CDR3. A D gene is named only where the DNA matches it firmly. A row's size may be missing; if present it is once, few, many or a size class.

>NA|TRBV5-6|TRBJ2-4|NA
TGTGCCAGCAGCTTTTACAGGGGAGGGAAAAACATTCAGTACTTC
CASSFYRGGKNIQYF
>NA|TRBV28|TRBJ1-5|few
TGTGCCTCCCACGGATTAAGGAATCAGCCCCAGCATTTT
CASHGLRNQPQHF
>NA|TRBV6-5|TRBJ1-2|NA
TGTGCCAGCAGTTACTCTGGAGGCTATGGCTACACCTTC
CASSYSGGYGYTF
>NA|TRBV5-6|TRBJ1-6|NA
TGTGCCAGCAGCCATAATTCACCCCTCCACTTT
CASSHNSPLHF
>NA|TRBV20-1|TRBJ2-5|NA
TGCAGTGCTAATATAGGCCGATACCTCCAAGAGACCCAGTACTTC
CSANIGRYLQETQYF
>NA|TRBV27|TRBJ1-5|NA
TGTGCCAGCAGTTCGAGGGGGGGTCAGCCCCAGCATTTT
CASSSRGGQPQHF
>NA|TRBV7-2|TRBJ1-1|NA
TGTGCCAGCCGATTTAGGCAGATAAACACTGAAGCTTTCTTT
CASRFRQINTEAFF
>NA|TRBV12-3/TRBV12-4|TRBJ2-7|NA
TGTGCCAGCAGTGCGATTAGGGGAAGGCAGTACTTC
CASSAIRGRQYF
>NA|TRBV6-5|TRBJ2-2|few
TGTGCCAGCAGTAGATCAGGACAAACCGGGGAGCTGTTTTTT
CASSRSGQTGELFF
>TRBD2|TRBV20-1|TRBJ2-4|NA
TGCAGTGCTAGAGGTCTCGGGACTAACCCACCCAAGGTCTTAGCCAAAAACATTCAGTACTTC
CSARGLGTNPPKVLAKNIQYF
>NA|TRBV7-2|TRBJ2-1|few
TGTGCCAGCAGCTTAGAGGTCCTTCAAAGGGAGCAGTTCTTC
CASSLEVLQREQFF
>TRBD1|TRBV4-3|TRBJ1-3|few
TGCGCCAGCAGCCAGGGAGACAGGGCGTCTGGAAACACCATATATTTT
CASSQGDRASGNTIYF
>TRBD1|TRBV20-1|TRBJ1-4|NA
TGCAGTGCTAGAGTACAGGGGAAGGGTGAAAAACTGTTTTTT
CSARVQGKGEKLFF
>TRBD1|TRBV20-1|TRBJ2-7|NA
TGCAGTGCTAGAGATGGGACAGGTCTCATCTACGAGCAGTACTTC
CSARDGTGLIYEQYF
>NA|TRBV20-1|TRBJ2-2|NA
TGCAGTGCTAGCGCCTGGCTAGACACCGGGGAGCTGTTTTTT
CSASAWLDTGELFF
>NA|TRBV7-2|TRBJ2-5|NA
TGTGCCAGCAGCCATCGACGGTACCAAGAGACCCAGTACTTC
CASSHRRYQETQYF
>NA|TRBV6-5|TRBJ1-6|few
TGTGCCAGCAGCCTCCGCTCCGGTAATAATTCACCCCTCCACTTT
CASSLRSGNNSPLHF
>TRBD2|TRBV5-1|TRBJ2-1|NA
TGCGCCAGCAGCTTGTCCCCTAGACTAGCGAACTACAATGAGCAGTTCTTC
CASSLSPRLANYNEQFF
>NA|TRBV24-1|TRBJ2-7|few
TGTGCCACCAGTGATGCCCACGAGCAGTACTTC
CATSDAHEQYF
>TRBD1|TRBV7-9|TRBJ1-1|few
TGTGCCAGCAGTTTTCCCACAAACCGGGACAGGGCTGGGAACACTGAAGCTTTCTTT
CASSFPTNRDRAGNTEAFF
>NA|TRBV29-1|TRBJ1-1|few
TGCAGCGTCCAAGCCTTGACTGAAGCTTTCTTT
CSVQALTEAFF
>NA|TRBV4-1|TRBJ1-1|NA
TGCGCCAGCAGCCAAGGGGGGATACGGGACGGGAACACTGAAGCTTTCTTT
CASSQGGIRDGNTEAFF
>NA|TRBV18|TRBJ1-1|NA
TGTGCCAGCTCGCCCATGGGGGCGGGCACTGAAGCTTTCTTT
CASSPMGAGTEAFF